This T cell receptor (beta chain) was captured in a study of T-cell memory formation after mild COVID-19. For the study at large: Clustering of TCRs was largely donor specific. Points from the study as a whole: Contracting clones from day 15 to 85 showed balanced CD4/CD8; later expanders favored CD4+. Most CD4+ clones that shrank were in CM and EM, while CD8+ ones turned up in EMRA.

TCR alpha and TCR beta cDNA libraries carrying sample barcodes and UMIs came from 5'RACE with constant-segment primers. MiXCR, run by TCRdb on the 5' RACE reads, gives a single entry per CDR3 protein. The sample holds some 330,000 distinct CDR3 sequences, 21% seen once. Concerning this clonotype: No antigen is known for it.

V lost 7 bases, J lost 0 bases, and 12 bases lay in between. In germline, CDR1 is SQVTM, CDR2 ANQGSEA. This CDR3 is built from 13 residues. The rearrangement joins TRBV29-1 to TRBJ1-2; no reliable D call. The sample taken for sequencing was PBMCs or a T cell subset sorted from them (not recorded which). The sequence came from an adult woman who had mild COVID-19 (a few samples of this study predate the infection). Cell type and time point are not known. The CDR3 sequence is CSGDDGANYGYTF. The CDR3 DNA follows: TGCAGCGGCGACGACGGAGCTAACTATGGCTACACCTTC.